This T cell receptor beta chain was profiled in a study of T cell responses to AZD1222 COVID-19 vaccine. Profiling relied on immunoSEQ multiplex PCR, and the TCRdb table lists in-frame clones only, not all of them. The table has more than 75,000 clones, 90% seen once. The V gene lost 1 base and the J gene lost 12 bases, with 13 bases spanning the gap. Germline V CDR1 and CDR2: SGHTA, FQGNSA. The CDR3 runs 13 residues. The clonotype originates from an adult who received the AZD1222 COVID-19 vaccine. The rearrangement joins TRBV7-2 to TRBJ2-1; the D is unclear. The sample consisted of peripheral blood, taken 28 days after the second AZD1222 dose. In nucleotides, the CDR3 is TGTGCCAGCAGCTTAGAGGCGTCTTTACGGCAGTTCTTC. Amino acids: CASSLEASLRQFF.